The present entry profiles one T cell receptor (beta chain) with its context. Its antigen is not known. Other DNA sequences from this sample encode an identical CDR3 as well. The data were obtained in a study of OX40 agonist ivuxolimab in advanced cancers. Sequencing used immunoSEQ multiplex PCR; TCRdb keeps in-frame clones, though not all of them. The sample consists of about 77,000 clones, about 90% of them appearing once. Findings and limits, study-wide: The mean number of expanded clones was higher in CD8+ T cells than in CD4+.

Per germline, CDR1 LGHNA and CDR2 YNFKEQ. Trimming removed 4 bases from V and 1 base from J, with 10 bases in between. The CDR3 extends over 14 amino acids. The origin of this receptor is an adult with an advanced solid tumor such as melanoma, head and neck, liver or kidney cancer. J is TRBJ1-1 and V is TRBV4-2; maybe TRBD1 (5 bases). This sample comprised CD4+ or CD8+ T cells sorted from blood, obtained in a trial of the OX40 agonist ivuxolimab. The CDR3 is CASSRSGGNTEAFF. In nucleotides, the CDR3 is TGTGCCAGCAGCCGTTCCGGGGGGAACACTGAAGCTTTCTTT.